The T cell receptor (beta chain) described here comes from a study of OX40 agonist ivuxolimab in advanced cancers. Study findings and constraints: In the expanded peripheral T cells, antigen specificity was never determined. Expanded clones were, on average, more numerous in CD8+ T cells than in CD4+.

Deletions cut 1 base from V and 2 bases from J, with 14 bases between. The germline V gene has CDR1 MGHRA and CDR2 YSYEKL. CDR3 length: 17 amino acids. Worth noting for this clone: The antigen remains unidentified.

Profiled with immunoSEQ multiplex PCR; TCRdb holds only in-frame clones, not every one. The sample gives 24,000 or so clones, roughly 91% of which show up once; about 46% is in the top ten. The rearrangement joins TRBV4-1 to TRBJ2-2; D is undetermined. The sequences come from CD4+ or CD8+ T cells sorted from blood, collected in a trial of the OX40 agonist ivuxolimab. This receptor was taken from an adult with an advanced solid tumor such as melanoma, head and neck, liver or kidney cancer. The chain's CDR3 is CASSQVSWPANTGELFF. DNA for the CDR3: TGCGCCAGCAGCCAAGTCAGCTGGCCAGCCAACACCGGGGAGCTGTTTTTT.